Following are 4 T cell receptor beta chains from one sample sequenced in a study of T cell responses to AZD1222 COVID-19 vaccine. Generated by immunoSEQ multiplex PCR, the TCRdb table keeps only in-frame clones and is missing some. In the table there are 130,000 or so clones, roughly 92% of which are singletons. This specimen consisted of peripheral blood, obtained on day 0 of AZD1222 vaccination. These receptors were taken from an adult in good health.

The chain is built from TRBV11-2 and TRBJ1-3; D is unclear. Trimming removed 0 bases from V and 4 bases from J, with 7 bases in between. Germline lookup yields CDR1 SGHAT and CDR2 FQNNGV. CDR3 length equals 14 residues. CDR3 sequence: CASSLDRQGNTIYF. CDR3 DNA: TGTGCCAGCAGCTTAGATCGGCAGGGAAACACCATATATTTT.

The V call is TRBV2, the J call TRBJ2-1; 10 nucleotides match TRBD2. Germline-derived CDR1 and CDR2 are SNHLY and FYNNEI. J gave up 5 bases and V 8 bases, and 9 bases lay outside the gene matches. The CDR3 contains 15 residues. The CDR3 loop reads CASRALAGDNNEQFF. The CDR3 bases are TGTGCCAGCCGGGCCCTAGCGGGAGATAACAATGAGCAGTTCTTC.

The chain uses TRBV6-5 and TRBJ1-1; weak D call: TRBD1 (5 bases). Trimming took off 5 bases at V and 7 bases at J, with 14 bases between the two ends. The CDR3 covers 13 residues. CDR1 and CDR2 from the germline V gene are MNHEY and SVGAGI. CDR3 sequence (DNA): TGTGCCAGCAGTCCGACAGCCCGGGGTGAAGCTTTCTTT. This translates into CASSPTARGEAFF.

The rearrangement uses TRBV19 and TRBJ1-4; TRBD1 aligns across 8 bases. The CDR3 contains 15 residues. The J segment lost 3 bases and the V segment lost 4 bases, leaving 4 bases of the junction unmatched. Germline V lookup: CDR1 LNHDA, CDR2 SQIVND (reference sequence). The CDR3 here is CASSTRDRPNEKLFF. CDR3 bases: TGTGCCAGTAGTACCCGGGACAGGCCTAATGAAAAACTGTTTTTT.